These 24 T cell receptor beta chains originate from one sample sequenced in a study of beta chain features in type 1 diabetes. Study findings and constraints: In every one of the four CD4+ subsets, TCRB CDR3s were moderately but significantly shorter in Type 1 diabetes patients.

The antigens these receptors bind are not known. TCRB transcripts that were expressed got sequenced, as all of the isolated RNA had been reverse transcribed. Sequencing was performed with immunoSEQ multiplex PCR; in TCRdb, only in-frame clones are kept and a portion is missing. Of 600,000 to 750,000 clones listed, around 11% were seen once; the top ten hold more than 0.09%. Input material: naive CD4+ T cells from blood. The receptors were sampled from a man younger than 45 with type 1 diabetes.

This clone was detected a few times. This chain joins TRBV28 and TRBJ2-4; D is unresolved. Germline CDR1 MDHEN, CDR2 SYDVKM. CDR3 length equals 17 residues. Trimming pared 6 bases from V and 0 bases from J, leaving 18 bases between. CDR3 in amino acids: CASSRRSHYLAKNIQYF. CDR3 DNA: TGTGCCAGCAGCCGTAGATCCCATTATCTAGCCAAAAACATTCAGTACTTC.

This clone was found a few times. The J gene is TRBJ2-7, the V gene TRBV2, with 7 positions matching TRBD1. The CDR3 is 13 residues long. The V gene end was trimmed by 6 bases and the J gene end by 3 bases; junction bases not matched to a gene: 5. The germline V gene has CDR1 SNHLY and CDR2 FYNNEI. This chain's CDR3 is CASRRQGNYEQYF. The CDR3 nucleotides are TGTGCCAGCAGAAGACAGGGAAACTACGAGCAGTACTTC.

The table lists this clone with a few counts. The rearrangement links TRBV11-2 to TRBJ2-3; TRBD1 aligns across 8 bases. The V segment lost 7 bases and the J segment 2 bases; nucleotides outside the gene matches: 5. CDR1 is SGHAT and CDR2 is FQNNGV in the germline V gene. The CDR3 is 14 amino acids. The CDR3 is CASTWDRNTDTQYF. The CDR3 DNA sequence: TGTGCCAGCACATGGGACAGGAACACAGATACGCAGTATTTT.

The chain combines TRBV28 with TRBJ2-6; 7 nucleotides match TRBD1. Trimming took 5 bases from V and 0 from J; bases not matched to a gene: 4. CDR3 length: 16 amino acids. CDR1 is MDHEN, CDR2 SYDVKM, per germline. The CDR3 loop reads CASSQQGLSGANVLTF. The CDR3 nucleotides are TGTGCCAGCAGTCAACAGGGGCTCTCTGGGGCCAACGTCCTGACTTTC. Based on the CDR3 plus reference TRBV28 and TRBJ2-6, the full variable domain is DVKVTQSSRYLVKRTGEKVFLECVQDMDHENMFWYRQDPGLGLRLIYFSYDVKMKEKGDIPEGYSVSREKKERFSLILESASTNQTSMYLCASSQQGLSGANVLTFGAGSRLTVL.

V and J are TRBV19 and TRBJ1-5; TRBD1 matches at 10 bases. V shed 5 bases and J 3 bases; nucleotides not matched to a gene: 7. The germline gives CDR1 LNHDA, CDR2 SQIVND (reference sequence). The CDR3 consists of 16 residues. This CDR3 is CASSPRDRGHNQPQHF. Written as DNA, the CDR3 is TGTGCCAGTAGTCCCCGGGACAGGGGTCACAATCAGCCCCAGCATTTT.

This clone came up a few times. The J gene is TRBJ1-6, the V gene TRBV7-2, with TRBD1 matching over 9 bases. The CDR3 runs 15 residues. Germline V gives CDR1 SGHTA, CDR2 FQGNSA. J was trimmed by 8 bases and V by 5 bases; bases with no gene match: 7. The CDR3 bases are TGTGCCAGCAGCGTAAGGACAGGGGAAGATTCACCCCTCCACTTT. Protein product: CASSVRTGEDSPLHF. The variable domain in full, with the rest retrieved from reference TRBV7-2 and TRBJ1-6, is GAGVSQSPSNKVTEKGKDVELRCDPISGHTALYWYRQSLGQGLEFLIYFQGNSAPDKSGLPSDRFSAERTGGSVSTLTIQRTQQEDSAVYLCASSVRTGEDSPLHFGNGTRLTVT.

CDR3 sequence: CASSEAWQGDSPLHF. For the CDR3, the DNA is TGTGCCAGCAGTGAAGCCTGGCAGGGTGATTCACCCCTCCACTTT. The J gene is TRBJ1-6, the V gene TRBV6-1; TRBD1 might be the D (5 bases). Germline CDR1 and CDR2: MNHNS and SASEGT. Trimming took 0 bases from V and 8 from J, leaving 11 bases between them. This CDR3 has 15 amino acids.

This clone has just a few counts. The chain has TRBV15 and TRBJ2-6; possible D gene TRBD1, 5 bases. CDR3 length equals 17 residues. Trimming cost V 0 bases and J 0 bases, with 9 bases left between them. CDR1 is LNHNV, CDR2 YYDKDF, per germline (reference sequence). The CDR3 loop reads CATSRDPGYSGANVLTF. The CDR3 DNA follows: TGTGCCACCAGCAGAGATCCAGGGTACTCTGGGGCCAACGTCCTGACTTTC.

This clone was detected only a few times. The chain combines TRBV7-2 with TRBJ2-4; D perhaps matches TRBD2 (6 bases). The CDR3 totals 15 residues. From germline, CDR1 is SGHTA and CDR2 FQGNSA. V shed 5 bases and J shed 8 bases, with 19 bases lying between them. The CDR3 coding sequence is TGTGCCAGCAGCCCCAAAGCGGCGGGACGGGACATTCAGTACTTC. This encodes CASSPKAAGRDIQYF. The complete variable domain, with remaining parts taken from reference TRBV7-2 and TRBJ2-4, reads GAGVSQSPSNKVTEKGKDVELRCDPISGHTALYWYRQSLGQGLEFLIYFQGNSAPDKSGLPSDRFSAERTGGSVSTLTIQRTQQEDSAVYLCASSPKAAGRDIQYFGAGTRLSVL.

This clone has only a few counts. Here the CDR3 reads CASSLSRGAWHQETQYF. CDR3 DNA: TGTGCCAGCAGCTTAAGTCGGGGCGCGTGGCACCAAGAGACCCAGTACTTC. The V gene is TRBV7-2, the J gene TRBJ2-5; either TRBD1 or TRBD2 may supply D (5 bases each). V was shortened by 2 bases and J by 0 bases, with 16 bases between the two germline ends. The CDR3 length is 17 residues. Germline V CDR1 and CDR2: SGHTA, FQGNSA.

The table lists this clone with a few counts. The CDR3 spells CASSPLQGDQPQHF. The CDR3 bases are TGCGCCAGCAGCCCACTACAGGGAGATCAGCCCCAGCATTTT. The chain uses TRBV4-3 and TRBJ1-5; D may be TRBD1 (6 bases). The germline V gene encodes CDR1 LGHNA and CDR2 YSLEER. This CDR3 contains 14 residues. The ends were cut back, 4 bases at V and 5 bases at J, with 12 bases in the middle.

The V and J genes are TRBV2 and TRBJ2-7; no definite D call. Trimming removed 5 bases from V and 9 bases from J, with 14 bases in between. Germline-derived CDR1 and CDR2 are SNHLY and FYNNEI. The CDR3 extends over 12 amino acids. CDR3 residues: CASSISLTGQYF. The CDR3, as DNA: TGTGCCAGCAGTATTTCGCTCACCGGGCAGTACTTC.

A few counts support this clone. The chain recombines TRBV7-3 with TRBJ2-5; a possible D gene is TRBD1 (5 bases). There are 13 residues in the CDR3. Trimming left V 3 bases short and J 7 bases short, with 12 bases between. Looked up from germline, CDR1 is SGHTA and CDR2 is FQGTGA. The CDR3 DNA reads TGTGCCAGCAGCTTTCAGGGTGACGGGACCCAGTACTTC. Translated, it gives CASSFQGDGTQYF.

The rearrangement links TRBV19 to TRBJ2-5; D gene ambiguous. Germline V CDR1 and CDR2: LNHDA, SQIVND (reference sequence). Trimming removed 3 bases at V and 2 bases at J, with 7 bases between. The CDR3 length is 13 residues. CDR3: CASSIVLQETQYF. The CDR3 DNA sequence: TGTGCCAGTAGTATTGTCCTACAAGAGACCCAGTACTTC.

The table lists this clone with a few counts. The J gene is TRBJ2-4, the V gene TRBV6-6; D may be TRBD1 (6 bases). The CDR3 runs 15 residues. Germline V lookup: CDR1 MNHNY, CDR2 SVGAGI (reference sequence). V dropped 0 bases and J dropped 8 bases, with 14 bases sitting between them. The CDR3 DNA reads as TGTGCCAGCAGTTACTCGATTGGGGGCGGTTACATTCAGTACTTC. The encoded protein is CASSYSIGGGYIQYF.

The rearrangement uses TRBV7-9 and TRBJ2-7; 7 nucleotides agree with TRBD1. Per germline, CDR1 SEHNR and CDR2 FQNEAQ (reference sequence). With V trimmed by 4 bases and J by 6 bases, 6 bases remained unmatched. The CDR3 covers 13 residues. CDR3 region: CASSSTGLGEQYF. The CDR3 DNA follows: TGTGCCAGCAGCTCGACAGGGCTAGGCGAGCAGTACTTC.

This clone has just a few counts. This chain joins TRBV6-5 and TRBJ2-2; TRBD2 agrees at 11 bases. Germline V lookup: CDR1 MNHEY, CDR2 SVGAGI. The CDR3 runs to 15 residues. Trimming cost V 0 bases and J 6 bases; bases outside gene matches: 0. Written as DNA, the CDR3 is TGTGCCAGCAGTTACTCGGGACTAGCGGCCGGGGAGCTGTTTTTT. Protein: CASSYSGLAAGELFF.

This clone was seen a few times. The rearrangement links TRBV7-2 to TRBJ2-5, with 7 bases aligning to TRBD1. V dropped 2 bases and J dropped 3; count of bases not matched to a gene: 12. CDR1 SGHTA and CDR2 FQGNSA come from the germline V gene. CDR3 length equals 17 residues. CDR3 protein: CASSLKFPGGPEETQYF. The CDR3 DNA follows: TGTGCCAGCAGCTTAAAGTTCCCAGGGGGTCCCGAAGAGACCCAGTACTTC.

This chain joins TRBV5-4 and TRBJ2-2; 7 bases fit TRBD1. This CDR3 comprises 16 residues. Germline values: CDR1 SGHNT, CDR2 YYREEE (reference sequence). With V trimmed by 4 bases and J by 0 bases, 6 bases remained unmatched. This CDR3 reads CASSPPGQPNTGELFF. The CDR3 region has the DNA TGTGCCAGCAGCCCGCCGGGACAGCCGAACACCGGGGAGCTGTTTTTT. The whole variable domain, remainder taken from reference TRBV5-4 and TRBJ2-2, is ETGVTQSPTHLIKTRGQQVTLRCSSQSGHNTVSWYQQALGQGPQFIFQYYREEENGRGNFPPRFSGLQFPNYSSELNVNALELDDSALYLCASSPPGQPNTGELFFGEGSRLTVL.

The chain is built from TRBV11-2 and TRBJ2-6; D unresolved. The CDR3 loop spans 14 amino acids. Germline V gene sequence: CDR1 SGHAT, CDR2 FQNNGV. V lost 5 bases and J lost 4, with 9 bases in between. The CDR3 region is CASSPSRGANVLTF. CDR3 bases: TGTGCCAGCAGCCCGTCCCGCGGGGCCAACGTCCTGACTTTC.

The chain links TRBV30 to TRBJ2-7; TRBD2 matches 7 bases. The CDR3 consists of 11 residues. The germline V gene encodes CDR1 GTSNPN and CDR2 SVGIG (reference sequence). Trimming took 0 bases from V and 11 from J; bases not matched to a gene: 4. CDR3 nucleotides: TGTGCCTGGAGTGTAGGGGAGGGGAAGTACTTC. This translates into CAWSVGEGKYF.

Remarks on this clone: Within the sample, other DNA sequences also encode this same CDR3. The chain has TRBV30 and TRBJ2-1, with D tentatively TRBD1 (6 bases). This CDR3 is built from 13 residues. V was clipped by 0 bases and J by 4 bases, with 7 bases between them. CDR1 is GTSNPN, CDR2 SVGIG, per germline (reference sequence). The CDR3 spells CAWSVGGYNEQFF. The CDR3 coding sequence is TGTGCCTGGAGTGTAGGGGGTTACAATGAGCAGTTCTTC. Together with reference TRBV30 and TRBJ2-1, the CDR3 gives the full variable domain: SQTIHQWPATLVQPVGSPLSLECTVEGTSNPNLYWYRQAAGRGLQLLFYSVGIGQISSEVPQNLSASRPQDRQFILSSKKLLLSDSGFYLCAWSVGGYNEQFFGPGTRLTVL.

This clone was seen a handful of times. The chain combines TRBV11-1 with TRBJ2-7; D possibly matches TRBD1 or TRBD2 (5 bases each). The CDR3 extends over 13 amino acids. The V end was cut by 3 bases, the J end by 0 bases, with 6 bases between. In germline, CDR1 is SGHAT, CDR2 FQDESV (reference sequence). The DNA for the CDR3 is TGTGCCAGCAGCTTGAGGGGCTCCTACGAGCAGTACTTC. Residues: CASSLRGSYEQYF.

This rearrangement joins TRBV6-5 to TRBJ2-2, with D unclear. Trimming removed 0 bases at V and 7 bases at J, with 12 bases between. This CDR3 spans 15 amino acids. Per the germline V gene, CDR1 is MNHEY and CDR2 is SVGAGI. The CDR3 sequence: CASSYSAVLSGELFF. CDR3 nucleotides: TGTGCCAGCAGTTACTCGGCGGTACTGAGCGGGGAGCTGTTTTTT.